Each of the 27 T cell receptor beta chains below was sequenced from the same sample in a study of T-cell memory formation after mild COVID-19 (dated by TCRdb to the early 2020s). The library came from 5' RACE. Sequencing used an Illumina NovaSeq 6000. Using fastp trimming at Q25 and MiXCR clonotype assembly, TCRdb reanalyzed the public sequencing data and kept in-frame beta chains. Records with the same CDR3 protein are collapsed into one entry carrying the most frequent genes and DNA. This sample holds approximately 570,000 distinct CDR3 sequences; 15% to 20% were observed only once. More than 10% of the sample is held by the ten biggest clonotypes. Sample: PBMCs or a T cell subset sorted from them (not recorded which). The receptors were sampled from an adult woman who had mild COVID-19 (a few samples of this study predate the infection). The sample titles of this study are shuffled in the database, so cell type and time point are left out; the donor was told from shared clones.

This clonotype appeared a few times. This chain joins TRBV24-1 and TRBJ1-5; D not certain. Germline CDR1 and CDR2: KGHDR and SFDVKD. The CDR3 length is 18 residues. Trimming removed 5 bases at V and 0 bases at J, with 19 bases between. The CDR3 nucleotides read TGTGCCACCAGTGTCTGTGACCTCCGGATGCTTAGCAATCAGCCCCAGCATTTT. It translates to CATSVCDLRMLSNQPQHF.

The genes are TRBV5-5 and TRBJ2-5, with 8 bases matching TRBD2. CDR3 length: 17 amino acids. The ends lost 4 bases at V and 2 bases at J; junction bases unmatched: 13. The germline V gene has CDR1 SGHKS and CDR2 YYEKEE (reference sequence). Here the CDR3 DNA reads TGTGCCAGCAGCCCCCTGGTGGGCGCGGGGGGACAAGAGACCCAGTACTTC. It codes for CASSPLVGAGGQETQYF.

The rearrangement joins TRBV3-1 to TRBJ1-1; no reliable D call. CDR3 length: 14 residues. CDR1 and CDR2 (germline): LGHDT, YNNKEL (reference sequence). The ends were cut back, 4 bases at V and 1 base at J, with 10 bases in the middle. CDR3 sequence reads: CASSLTSSNTEAFF. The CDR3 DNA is TGTGCCAGCAGCCTAACAAGCTCGAACACTGAAGCTTTCTTT.

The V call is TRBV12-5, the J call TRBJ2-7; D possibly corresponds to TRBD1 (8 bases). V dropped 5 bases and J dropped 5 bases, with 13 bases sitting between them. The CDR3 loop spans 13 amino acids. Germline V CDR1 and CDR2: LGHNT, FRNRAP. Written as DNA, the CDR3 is TGTGCTAGTGGTAGAACAGGGGGGGACGAGCAGTACTTC. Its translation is CASGRTGGDEQYF.

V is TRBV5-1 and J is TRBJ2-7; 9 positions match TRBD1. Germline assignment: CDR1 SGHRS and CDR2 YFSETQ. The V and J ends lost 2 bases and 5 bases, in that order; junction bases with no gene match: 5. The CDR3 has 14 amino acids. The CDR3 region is CASSLGQGINEQYF. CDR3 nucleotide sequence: TGCGCCAGCAGCTTAGGACAGGGGATCAACGAGCAGTACTTC.

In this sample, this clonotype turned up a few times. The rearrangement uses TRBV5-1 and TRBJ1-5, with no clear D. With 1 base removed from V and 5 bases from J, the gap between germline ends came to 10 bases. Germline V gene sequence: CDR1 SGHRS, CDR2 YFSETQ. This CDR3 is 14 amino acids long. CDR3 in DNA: TGCGCCAGCAGCTTGTATGGACGGGATCAGCCCCAGCATTTT. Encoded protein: CASSLYGRDQPQHF.

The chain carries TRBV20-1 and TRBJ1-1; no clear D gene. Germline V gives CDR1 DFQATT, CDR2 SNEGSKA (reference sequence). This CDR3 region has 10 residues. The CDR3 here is CGAYDTEAFF. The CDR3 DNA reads TGCGGAGCCTACGACACTGAAGCTTTCTTT.

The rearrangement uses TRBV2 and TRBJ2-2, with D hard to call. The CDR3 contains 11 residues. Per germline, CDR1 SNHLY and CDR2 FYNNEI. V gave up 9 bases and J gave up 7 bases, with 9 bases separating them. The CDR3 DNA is TGTGCCAGTTTTTTTGGCGGGGAGCTGTTTTTT. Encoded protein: CASFFGGELFF.

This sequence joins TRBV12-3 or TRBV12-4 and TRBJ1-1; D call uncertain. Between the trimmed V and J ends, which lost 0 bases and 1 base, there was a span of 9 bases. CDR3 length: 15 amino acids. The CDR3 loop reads CASSLAQISNTEAFF. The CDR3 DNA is TGTGCCAGCAGTTTAGCGCAAATCTCGAACACTGAAGCTTTCTTT.

The CDR3, as DNA: TGTGCCACCAGTGATTTTCAACAGGGTCGAGAGACCCAGTACTTC. Translation: CATSDFQQGRETQYF. V and J are TRBV24-1 and TRBJ2-5; the D gene is possibly TRBD1 (6 bases). This CDR3 is 15 amino acids long. Germline assignment: CDR1 KGHDR and CDR2 SFDVKD. Trimming took off 1 base at V and 4 bases at J, with 12 bases between the two ends.

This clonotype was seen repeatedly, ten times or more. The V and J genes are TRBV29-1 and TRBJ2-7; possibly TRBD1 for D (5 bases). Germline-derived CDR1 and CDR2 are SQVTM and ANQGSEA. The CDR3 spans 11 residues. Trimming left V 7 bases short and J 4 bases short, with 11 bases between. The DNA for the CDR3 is TGCAGCGCCGCAGGGAATTACGAGCAGTACTTC. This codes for CSAAGNYEQYF.

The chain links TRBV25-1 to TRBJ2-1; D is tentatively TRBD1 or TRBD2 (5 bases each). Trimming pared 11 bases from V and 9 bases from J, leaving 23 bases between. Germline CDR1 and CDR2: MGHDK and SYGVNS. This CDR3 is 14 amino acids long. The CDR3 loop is CAVQSGTNYGEQFF. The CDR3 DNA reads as TGTGCCGTCCAATCCGGGACCAATTACGGTGAGCAGTTCTTC. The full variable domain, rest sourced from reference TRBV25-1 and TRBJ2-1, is EADIYQTPRYLVIGTGKKITLECSQTMGHDKMYWYQQDPGMELHLIHYSYGVNSTEKGDLSSESTVSRIRTEHFPLTLESARPSHTSQYLCAVQSGTNYGEQFFGPGTRLTVL.

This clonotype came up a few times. The CDR3 sequence is CASSAGGTGGTEAFF. CDR3 DNA sequence: TGCGCCAGCAGCGCTGGGGGGACAGGGGGCACTGAAGCTTTCTTT. The J gene is TRBJ1-1, the V gene TRBV5-1; 11 nucleotides match TRBD1. Unmatched junction bases numbered 6, after V lost 4 bases and J lost 4 bases. This CDR3 spans 15 amino acids. Germline V gives CDR1 SGHRS, CDR2 YFSETQ.

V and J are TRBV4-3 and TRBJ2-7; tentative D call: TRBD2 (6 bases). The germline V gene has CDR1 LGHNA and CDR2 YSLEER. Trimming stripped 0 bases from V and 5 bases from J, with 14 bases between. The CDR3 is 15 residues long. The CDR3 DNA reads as TGCGCCAGCAGCCAAGAGTCCCCGGGAGCCGACGAGCAGTACTTC. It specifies CASSQESPGADEQYF.

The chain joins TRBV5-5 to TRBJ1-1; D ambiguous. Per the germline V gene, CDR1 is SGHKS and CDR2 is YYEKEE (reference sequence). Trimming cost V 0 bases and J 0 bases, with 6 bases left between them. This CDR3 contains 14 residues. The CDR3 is CASSLDTVNTEAFF. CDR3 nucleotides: TGTGCCAGCAGCTTGGATACAGTGAACACTGAAGCTTTCTTT.

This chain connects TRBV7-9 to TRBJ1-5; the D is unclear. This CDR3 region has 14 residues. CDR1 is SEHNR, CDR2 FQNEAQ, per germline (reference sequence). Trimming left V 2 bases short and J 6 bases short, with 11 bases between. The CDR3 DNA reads TGTGCCAGCAGCTTAACCGGGTCGGGTCAGCCCCAGCATTTT. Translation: CASSLTGSGQPQHF. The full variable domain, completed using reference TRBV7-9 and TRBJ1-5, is DTGVSQNPRHKITKRGQNVTFRCDPISEHNRLYWYRQTLGQGPEFLTYFQNEAQLEKSRLLSDRFSAERPKGSFSTLEIQRTEQGDSAMYLCASSLTGSGQPQHFGDGTRLSIL.

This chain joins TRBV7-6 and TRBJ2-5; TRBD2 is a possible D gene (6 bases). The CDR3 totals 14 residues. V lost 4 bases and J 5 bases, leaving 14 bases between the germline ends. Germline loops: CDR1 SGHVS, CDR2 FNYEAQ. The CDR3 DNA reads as TGTGCCAGCAGCTCGCAGGGAGGAGAGGAGACCCAGTACTTC. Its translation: CASSSQGGEETQYF.

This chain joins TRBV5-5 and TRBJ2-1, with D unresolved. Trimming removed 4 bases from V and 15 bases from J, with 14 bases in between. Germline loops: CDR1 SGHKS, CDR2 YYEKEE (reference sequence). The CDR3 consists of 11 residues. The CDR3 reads CASSPPGPGFF. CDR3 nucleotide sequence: TGTGCCAGCAGCCCACCGGGCCCGGGGTTCTTC.

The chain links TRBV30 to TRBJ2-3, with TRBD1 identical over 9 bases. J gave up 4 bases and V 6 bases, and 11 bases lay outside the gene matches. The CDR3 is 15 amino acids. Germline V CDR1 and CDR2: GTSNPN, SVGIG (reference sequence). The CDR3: CACTTGGLWSDTQYF. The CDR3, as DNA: TGTGCCTGTACTACAGGGGGCCTTTGGTCAGATACGCAGTATTTT.

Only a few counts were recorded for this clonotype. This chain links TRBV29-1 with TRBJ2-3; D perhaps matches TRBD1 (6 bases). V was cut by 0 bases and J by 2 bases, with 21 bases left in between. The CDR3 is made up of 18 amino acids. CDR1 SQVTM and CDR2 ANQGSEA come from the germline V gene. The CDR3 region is CSVEDQGQTGKNTDTQYF. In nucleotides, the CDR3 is TGCAGCGTTGAAGATCAGGGCCAGACAGGAAAGAACACAGATACGCAGTATTTT.

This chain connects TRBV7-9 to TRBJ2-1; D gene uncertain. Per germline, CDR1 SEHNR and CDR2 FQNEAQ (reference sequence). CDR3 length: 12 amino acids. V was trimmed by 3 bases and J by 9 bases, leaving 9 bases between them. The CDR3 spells CASSLLVAEQFF. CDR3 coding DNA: TGTGCCAGCAGCTTGTTGGTAGCTGAGCAGTTCTTC.

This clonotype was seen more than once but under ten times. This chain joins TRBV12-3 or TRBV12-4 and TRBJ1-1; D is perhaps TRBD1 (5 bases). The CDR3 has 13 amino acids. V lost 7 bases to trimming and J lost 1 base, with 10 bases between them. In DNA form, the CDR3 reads TGTGCCAGCAATTGGGGCCCGAACACTGAAGCTTTCTTT. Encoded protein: CASNWGPNTEAFF.

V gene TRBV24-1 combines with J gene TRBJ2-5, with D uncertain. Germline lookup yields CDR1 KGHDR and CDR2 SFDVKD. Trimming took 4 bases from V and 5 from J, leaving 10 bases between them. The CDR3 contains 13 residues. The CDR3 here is CATSEKNRETQYF. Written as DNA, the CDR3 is TGTGCCACCAGTGAGAAAAATCGGGAGACCCAGTACTTC.

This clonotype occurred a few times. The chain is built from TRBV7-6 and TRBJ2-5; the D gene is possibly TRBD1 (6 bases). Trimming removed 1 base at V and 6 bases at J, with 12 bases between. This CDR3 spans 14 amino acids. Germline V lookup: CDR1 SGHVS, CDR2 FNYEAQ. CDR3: CASSLEQGHKTQYF. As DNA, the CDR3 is TGTGCCAGCAGCTTAGAGCAGGGGCATAAGACCCAGTACTTC.

CDR3 region: CASSQDAMRLQSYNEQFF. CDR3 bases: TGTGCCAGCAGCCAAGATGCGATGCGGCTCCAGTCCTACAATGAGCAGTTCTTC. V and J are TRBV14 and TRBJ2-1; D uncertain. CDR1 and CDR2 from the germline V gene are SGHDN and FVKESK. This CDR3 contains 18 residues. V dropped 0 bases and J dropped 1 base, with 16 bases sitting between them.

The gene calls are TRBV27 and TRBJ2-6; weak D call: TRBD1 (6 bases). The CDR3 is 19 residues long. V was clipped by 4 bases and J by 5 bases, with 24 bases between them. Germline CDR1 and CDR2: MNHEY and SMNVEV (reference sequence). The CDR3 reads CASSSLRTDPPLRANVLTF. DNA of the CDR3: TGTGCCAGCAGTTCCCTCCGGACAGACCCCCCACTTAGGGCCAACGTCCTGACTTTC.

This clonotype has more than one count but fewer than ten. Here the CDR3 DNA reads TGTGCCAGCACACCGACGGGGCCATATGATGGCTACACCTTC. As protein: CASTPTGPYDGYTF. The genes are TRBV11-1 and TRBJ1-2, with D possibly matching TRBD1 (5 bases). Germline CDR1 reads SGHAT; CDR2 reads FQDESV (reference sequence). Trimming stripped 7 bases from V and 6 bases from J, with 18 bases between. This CDR3 comprises 14 residues. Filled out from reference TRBV11-1 and TRBJ1-2, the complete variable domain reads EAEVAQSPRYKITEKSQAVAFWCDPISGHATLYWYRQILGQGPELLVQFQDESVVDDSQLPKDRFSAERLKGVDSTLKIQPAELGDSAMYLCASTPTGPYDGYTFGSGTRLTVV.